This T cell receptor (beta chain) emerged from a study of T cells expressing NK-cell markers. Across the whole study: Sorted CD3+CD56+NKG2C+, CD3+CD56+NKG2C- and CD3+CD56-NKG2C+ T-cell subsets were beta-chain profiled. Seven sequenced donors out of eight were HCMV-seropositive, one seronegative. Broader study findings: The dominant NKG2C+ clonotypes represented about 1.0-7.5% of CD8+ T cells in six donors.

The CDR3 is 18 amino acids. Notes on this clonotype: Its target is unknown.

Synthesis of TCR beta cDNA relied on 5'RACE template switching carrying UMIs. Each CDR3 protein gets one entry in TCRdb, which reprocessed the 5' RACE reads and gives no DNA. This table holds about 410,000 distinct CDR3 sequences. Sequences were obtained from blood T cells: a sorted CD56 or NKG2C T cell subset, CD4+ or CD8+ T cells, or bulk PBMC T cells (not recorded which). The TCR was taken from a woman aged 50 to 60 in good health. The chain has TRBV12-3 or TRBV12-4 and TRBJ1-5; without DNA, the TCRdb call of TRBD1 cannot be checked. This CDR3 is CASHRSGQGMSGNQPQHF.